The 27 T cell receptor beta chains below were found in one sample sequenced in a study of blood T cell repertoires in COVID-19. Only in-frame clones appear in the TCRdb table, and some are missing; sequencing was by immunoSEQ multiplex PCR. This sample yields over 200,000 clones, of which 70% to 90% are seen a single time; 9.5% to 15% belongs to the top ten. Sequenced material: peripheral blood. These receptors were obtained from a woman aged 18-29 years who had recovered from COVID-19.

V gene TRBV5-1 combines with J gene TRBJ2-1; 8 positions agree with TRBD2. Germline-derived CDR1 and CDR2 are SGHRS and YFSETQ. The CDR3 sequence is 15 residues long. After removal of 0 bases from V and 6 bases from J, the junction contained 5 bases not matched to a gene. CDR3 sequence reads: CASSLEVGTSNEQFF. The CDR3, as DNA: TGCGCCAGCAGCTTGGAAGTAGGGACTAGCAATGAGCAGTTCTTC.

The genes are TRBV4-1 and TRBJ1-2; D uncertain. The CDR3 length is 19 residues. Germline V CDR1 and CDR2: MGHRA, YSYEKL. Trimming cost V 2 bases and J 0 bases, with 22 bases left between them. The CDR3 DNA reads as TGCGCCAGCAGCCAATTTAATGGACGACGGGGAGAGGCTAACTATGGCTACACCTTC. It codes for CASSQFNGRRGEANYGYTF.

This clone has just one count. The V gene is TRBV10-3, the J gene TRBJ2-7; D unclear. Germline V gene data show CDR1 as ENHRY and CDR2 as SYGVKD. The CDR3 runs 13 residues. V shed 7 bases and J shed 6 bases, with 16 bases lying between them. The CDR3 loop is CAITDSVFSEQYF. CDR3 DNA sequence: TGTGCCATCACTGATAGTGTTTTCTCCGAGCAGTACTTC.

The rearrangement joins TRBV9 to TRBJ2-1; D might be TRBD1 (5 bases). Germline CDR1 reads SGDLS; CDR2 reads YYNGEE. The CDR3 consists of 12 residues. The V gene lost 0 bases and the J gene lost 7 bases, with 5 bases spanning the gap. The CDR3 DNA sequence: TGTGCCAGCAGCGTAGAGGGGAATGAGCAGTTCTTC. This gives the protein CASSVEGNEQFF.

This clone was recorded once. V is TRBV27 and J is TRBJ2-1, with 9 bases matching TRBD2. V was clipped by 5 bases and J by 6 bases; unmatched bases: 8. There are 15 residues in the CDR3. The V gene's germline CDR1 is MNHEY and CDR2 SMNVEV (reference sequence). The CDR3: CASSARSGSINEQFF. The CDR3 DNA reads as TGTGCCAGCAGTGCCCGTAGCGGGAGTATCAATGAGCAGTTCTTC.

This rearrangement joins TRBV5-4 to TRBJ1-5, with TRBD1 matching 7 bases. The length of the CDR3 is 17 residues. The germline gives CDR1 SGHNT, CDR2 YYREEE (reference sequence). The junction had 14 bases not matched to a gene; V was cut back by 3 bases and J by 5 bases. CDR3 sequence: CASSSKIKQGSDQPQHF. CDR3 in DNA: TGTGCCAGCAGCTCCAAAATTAAACAGGGGTCTGATCAGCCCCAGCATTTT.

The gene calls are TRBV6-5 and TRBJ1-2, with D maybe TRBD1 (6 bases). V was trimmed by 0 bases and J by 2 bases, leaving 13 bases between them. This CDR3 region has 16 residues. Germline CDR1 is MNHEY and CDR2 is SVGAGI. Written as DNA, the CDR3 is TGTGCCAGCAGTTACTCGACAGGAAACTTCAACTATGGCTACACCTTC. Its protein product is CASSYSTGNFNYGYTF.

The rearrangement joins TRBV19 to TRBJ1-2; possible D gene TRBD1, 5 bases. The ends were cut back, 7 bases at V and 3 bases at J, with 12 bases in the middle. Germline V CDR1 and CDR2: LNHDA, SQIVND (reference sequence). This CDR3 has 13 amino acids. As DNA, the CDR3 is TGTGCCAGTACGGAGGGGCCTGACTATGGCTACACCTTC. It codes for CASTEGPDYGYTF.

The chain recombines TRBV7-2 with TRBJ2-3, with D hard to call. CDR1 and CDR2 (germline): SGHTA, FQGNSA. The CDR3 sequence is 12 residues long. Trimming shortened V by 5 bases and J by 7 bases, and 10 bases separated the two germline ends. Written as DNA, the CDR3 is TGTGCCAGCAGCCTATCCGTCCATACGCAGTATTTT. Translated, it gives CASSLSVHTQYF.

The genes are TRBV3-1 (or the pseudogene TRBV3-2) and TRBJ2-1; 9 bases match TRBD2. This CDR3 spans 14 amino acids. V trimming: 0 bases; J trimming: 9 bases; junction bases outside the gene matches: 3. The germline V gene encodes CDR1 LGHDT and CDR2 YNNKEL (reference sequence). The CDR3, as DNA: TGTGCCAGCAGCCAAGATCCGCGGGGGGGTGAGCAGTTCTTC. Translation gives CASSQDPRGGEQFF.

The CDR3 region has the DNA TGCGCCAGCAGTCAATCGGGGACAGGTCGTGACGAGCAGTACTTC. Translating gives CASSQSGTGRDEQYF. This rearrangement joins TRBV23-1 to TRBJ2-7, with 8 bases matching TRBD1. TRBV23-1 is flagged as an ORF with uncertain function. The CDR3 runs to 15 residues. V lost 0 bases to trimming and J lost 5 bases; unmatched junction nucleotides: 6.

This chain's CDR3 is CASSYSPDYSNQPQHF. The CDR3 bases are TGTGCCAGCAGTTACTCTCCAGACTATAGCAATCAGCCCCAGCATTTT. V and J are TRBV6-2 or TRBV6-3 and TRBJ1-5; D is undetermined. V was clipped by 0 bases and J by 0 bases, with 9 bases between them. The CDR3 is 16 amino acids. Germline V CDR1 and CDR2: MNHEY, SVGEGT.

The chain recombines TRBV6-1 with TRBJ2-7, with 7 positions matching TRBD2. The CDR3 runs to 14 residues. Per germline, CDR1 MNHNS and CDR2 SASEGT. J lost 4 bases, V lost 1 base, and 4 bases had no gene match. This CDR3 reads CASSEVGGSYEQYF. CDR3 nucleotide sequence: TGTGCCAGCAGTGAAGTTGGCGGGAGTTACGAGCAGTACTTC.

V and J are TRBV7-9 and TRBJ2-4, with TRBD1 matching over 7 bases. This CDR3 comprises 13 residues. V lost 2 bases and J lost 6; bases outside the gene matches: 1. Per germline, CDR1 SEHNR and CDR2 FQNEAQ (reference sequence). The chain's CDR3 is CASSLRQGNIQYF. CDR3 bases: TGTGCCAGCAGCTTACGACAGGGAAACATTCAGTACTTC.

The chain uses TRBV11-2 and TRBJ2-3; D gene unclear. Germline V lookup: CDR1 SGHAT, CDR2 FQNNGV. Trimming took off 5 bases at V and 0 bases at J, with 12 bases between the two ends. The CDR3 covers 15 residues. CDR3 nucleotide sequence: TGTGCCAGCAGCCTACTAATTATTAGCACAGATACGCAGTATTTT. Amino acids: CASSLLIISTDTQYF.

J is TRBJ1-4 and V is TRBV28; TRBD1 aligns across 7 bases. CDR3 length equals 15 residues. Germline CDR1 reads MDHEN; CDR2 reads SYDVKM. The V gene end was trimmed by 5 bases and the J gene end by 0 bases; junction bases not matched to a gene: 3. This chain's CDR3 is CASSLGGATNEKLFF. The CDR3, as DNA: TGTGCCAGCAGTCTAGGGGGCGCAACTAATGAAAAACTGTTTTTT.

By proportion, this clone is medium-sized. The genes are TRBV6-2 or TRBV6-3 and TRBJ2-3; no firm D call. With 0 bases removed from V and 6 bases from J, the gap between germline ends came to 10 bases. Germline loops: CDR1 MNHEY, CDR2 SVGEGT. The CDR3 contains 14 residues. The DNA for the CDR3 is TGTGCCAGCAGTTACTCGGTGGGCGCGGATACGCAGTATTTT. Residues: CASSYSVGADTQYF.

The chain combines TRBV28 with TRBJ2-5; the match to TRBD1 covers 7 bases. CDR3 length: 13 residues. Trimming cost V 8 bases and J 2 bases; bases outside gene matches: 5. Germline-derived CDR1 and CDR2 are MDHEN and SYDVKM. The CDR3 DNA sequence: TGTGCCAGCCTAAGGGACAGTCAAGAGACCCAGTACTTC. The encoded protein is CASLRDSQETQYF.

The V and J genes are TRBV27 and TRBJ1-1; a possible D gene is TRBD1 (5 bases). The CDR3 runs 15 residues. The germline V gene encodes CDR1 MNHEY and CDR2 SMNVEV (reference sequence). Trimming removed 0 bases at V and 1 base at J, with 9 bases between. This chain's CDR3 is CASSLSTGGNTEAFF. The CDR3 DNA reads TGTGCCAGCAGTTTATCGACGGGGGGGAACACTGAAGCTTTCTTT.

The chain carries TRBV4-3 and TRBJ2-7; 9 bases align to TRBD1. CDR1 and CDR2 (germline): LGHNA, YSLEER. The ends lost 2 bases at V and 6 bases at J; junction bases unmatched: 14. There are 17 residues in the CDR3. The CDR3: CASSQSRSGQGFREQYF. CDR3 bases: TGCGCCAGCAGCCAAAGCCGTAGTGGACAGGGGTTTCGCGAGCAGTACTTC.

The V and J genes are TRBV7-9 and TRBJ1-1; D unresolved. The CDR3 consists of 14 residues. V lost 2 bases and J lost 6, with 13 bases in between. In germline, CDR1 is SEHNR, CDR2 FQNEAQ (reference sequence). This CDR3 is CASSLRGAIAEAFF. CDR3 nucleotides: TGTGCCAGCAGCTTACGGGGTGCGATCGCTGAAGCTTTCTTT.

The V and J genes are TRBV7-9 and TRBJ1-4; 7 positions match TRBD1. Trimming at V came to 5 bases and at J to 7 bases, leaving 10 bases not matched to a gene. The V gene's germline CDR1 is SEHNR and CDR2 FQNEAQ (reference sequence). CDR3 length: 15 amino acids. The CDR3 DNA is TGTGCCAGCAGCCGAATCGACAGGGCGGGTGAAAAACTGTTTTTT. The encoded protein is CASSRIDRAGEKLFF.

The chain combines TRBV7-9 with TRBJ2-4; 11 nucleotides match TRBD2. After removal of 3 bases from V and 6 bases from J, the junction contained 7 bases not matched to a gene. Germline assignment: CDR1 SEHNR and CDR2 FQNEAQ (reference sequence). The length of the CDR3 is 16 residues. The CDR3 region has the DNA TGTGCCAGCAGCTTTTCCCTAACTAGCGGGGGAAACATTCAGTACTTC. It codes for CASSFSLTSGGNIQYF.

This clone was observed a handful of times. The CDR3 region is CASSYGQDLGGYTF. As DNA, the CDR3 is TGTGCCAGCAGCTACGGACAGGATCTCGGTGGCTACACCTTC. V usage is TRBV7-9 and J usage is TRBJ1-2, with 7 bases matching TRBD1. The germline CDR1 and CDR2 sequences are SEHNR and FQNEAQ (reference sequence). CDR3 length equals 14 residues. V shed 4 bases and J 7 bases; nucleotides not matched to a gene: 9.

The chain joins TRBV19 to TRBJ1-5, with D unclear. Germline CDR1 and CDR2: LNHDA and SQIVND (reference sequence). Trimming took 5 bases from V and 2 from J, leaving 10 bases between them. The CDR3 totals 14 residues. CDR3 DNA: TGTGCCAGTAGTCCGGGGAGAGGCAATCAGCCCCAGCATTTT. This codes for CASSPGRGNQPQHF.

Notes on this clone: Other DNA sequences within the sample encode an identical CDR3. The V gene is TRBV5-1, the J gene TRBJ2-7; D not certain. V was pared by 0 bases and J by 4 bases, with 8 bases between. The length of the CDR3 is 13 residues. CDR1 SGHRS and CDR2 YFSETQ come from the germline V gene. CDR3 loop: CASSLAPGYEQYF. The CDR3 DNA follows: TGCGCCAGCAGCTTGGCCCCAGGTTACGAGCAGTACTTC.

V usage is TRBV6-2 or TRBV6-3 and J usage is TRBJ1-5; tentatively, D is TRBD1 (6 bases). With 4 bases removed from V and 2 bases from J, the gap between germline ends came to 9 bases. Germline V lookup: CDR1 MNHEY, CDR2 SVGEGT. CDR3 length: 14 residues. CDR3: CASSSSGGNQPQHF. The CDR3 bases are TGTGCCAGCAGTTCCTCAGGGGGCAATCAGCCCCAGCATTTT.